The entry that follows covers one TCR beta chain sequence. Antigen unknown. This specimen belongs to a study of T cell repertoires in cytomegalovirus infection. Across the study: It can be stated that public TCR beta signatures indicated CMV infection as well as a matching HLA type.

TCRdb ran MiXCR on the reads and lists one entry per CDR3 protein. Seen here are roughly 600,000 distinct CDR3 sequences, 20% to 25% observed once, and the top ten hold 8%. General observations from the study: Based on cumulative public TCR beta family frequency, carriers of CMV plus the relevant HLA were identified. The study found HLA-C-restricted CMV-specific TCR beta clonotypes dominating the ex vivo response.

Between the trimmed V and J ends, which lost 1 base and 7 bases, there was a span of 10 bases. This CDR3 spans 13 amino acids. This clonotype originated in a human donor in good health (CMV status not recorded). Some clones in this sample may be carry-over from other donors' samples. The chain combines TRBV12-3 or TRBV12-4 with TRBJ2-5, with D maybe TRBD1 (5 bases). The sample comprised CD8+ T cells from PBMCs. CDR3 coding DNA: TGTGCCAGCAGTTTAGGGCTAAGGGGGACCCAGTACTTC. It yields the protein CASSLGLRGTQYF.